This T cell receptor beta chain was retrieved from a study of breast tumors, draining lymph nodes, adjacent tissues. Germline CDR1 is SGHVS and CDR2 is FNYEAQ. CDR3 length equals 17 residues. Details on this clonotype: This sequence may be a read error, since a much larger clone differs from it by one base.

TCRdb reprocessed the multiplex PCR reads with MiXCR, giving one entry per CDR3 protein. Of approximately 120,000 distinct CDR3 sequences in the sample, about 20% were seen once. The lymph nodes were axillary draining lymph nodes from breast cancer patients. The V call is TRBV7-6, the J call TRBJ2-1; D gene ambiguous. Sequenced material: axillary lymph node tissue. This receptor was identified in a female donor with breast cancer. Some clones in this sample may be carry-over from other donors' samples. The CDR3: CASSPIGQLSSYNEQLF. CDR3 nucleotides: TGTGCCAGCAGCCCGATAGGTCAGCTAAGCTCCTACAATGAGCAGCTCTTC.